These 11 T cell receptor beta chains came from one sample sequenced in a study of T cell responses to AZD1222 COVID-19 vaccine. The protocol was immunoSEQ multiplex PCR, while the TCRdb copy is restricted to in-frame clones and leaves out a portion. The table includes roughly 160,000 clones, roughly nine tenths detected once. This material consisted of peripheral blood, taken on day 0 of AZD1222 vaccination. These TCRs come from an adult in good health.

V gene TRBV5-5 combines with J gene TRBJ1-5; maybe TRBD1 (6 bases). The CDR3 loop spans 16 amino acids. Germline CDR1 reads SGHKS; CDR2 reads YYEKEE (reference sequence). V lost 3 bases and J 4 bases, leaving 17 bases between the germline ends. The CDR3 region has the DNA TGTGCCAGCAGCTCCTCTGCGGGGGGCGGAAATCAGCCCCAGCATTTT. Protein sequence: CASSSSAGGGNQPQHF.

This rearrangement joins TRBV19 to TRBJ1-5; tentative D call: TRBD1 (6 bases). Germline values: CDR1 LNHDA, CDR2 SQIVND (reference sequence). The CDR3 is 16 residues long. V was pared by 6 bases and J by 7 bases, with 22 bases between. The CDR3 region has the DNA TGTGCCAGTAGCGTCCGTCAGGGGCTCCGCGAACAGCCCCAGCATTTT. This sequence encodes CASSVRQGLREQPQHF.

The chain joins TRBV9 to TRBJ1-3, with unresolved D. CDR1 is SGDLS and CDR2 is YYNGEE in the germline V gene. V was shortened by 0 bases and J by 2 bases, with 6 bases between the two germline ends. The CDR3 has 14 amino acids. The CDR3 loop reads CASSVGGTGNTIYF. The CDR3 DNA follows: TGTGCCAGCAGCGTAGGAGGGACTGGAAACACCATATATTTT.

The CDR3 region is CASSLVVVVNTEAFF. DNA of the CDR3: TGTGCCAGCAGCCTCGTCGTGGTGGTGAACACTGAAGCTTTCTTT. The chain employs TRBV7-2 and TRBJ1-1; no clear D gene. The germline V and J ends were trimmed by 5 bases and 0 bases, with 13 bases remaining between them. Germline V gene sequence: CDR1 SGHTA, CDR2 FQGNSA. The CDR3 runs to 15 residues.

The V call is TRBV7-9, the J call TRBJ1-2; unclear D gene. The V gene lost 6 bases and the J gene lost 6 bases, with 17 bases spanning the gap. The CDR3 has 14 residues. Germline V gene sequence: CDR1 SEHNR, CDR2 FQNEAQ (reference sequence). The CDR3 protein is CASSSSAGFHGYTF. CDR3 DNA sequence: TGTGCCAGCAGTTCATCGGCCGGGTTTCATGGCTACACCTTC.

The V gene is TRBV2, the J gene TRBJ1-2, with 9 bases matching TRBD1. Germline values: CDR1 SNHLY, CDR2 FYNNEI. Losses at the gene ends were 3 bases for V and 7 bases for J; bases not matched to a gene: 15. This CDR3 has 17 amino acids. The DNA of the CDR3 is TGTGCCAGCAGTGACCCCGGGACAGGGTTTTTACTCTCTGGCTACACCTTC. Translation: CASSDPGTGFLLSGYTF.

The CDR3 sequence is CASSLEQGSSPLHF. CDR3 coding DNA: TGTGCCAGCAGTTTAGAGCAGGGGAGTTCACCCCTCCACTTT. V gene TRBV6-5 combines with J gene TRBJ1-6; maybe TRBD1 (6 bases). Germline CDR1 MNHEY, CDR2 SVGAGI. The CDR3 has 14 amino acids. V was trimmed by 4 bases and J by 9 bases, leaving 13 bases between them.

The CDR3 region has the DNA TGTGCCACCAGTGACGGAGGGACAGGCCCTAAGGAGACTGAAGCTTTCTTT. Its protein is CATSDGGTGPKETEAFF. The rearrangement uses TRBV24-1 and TRBJ1-1; TRBD1 agrees at 8 bases. Germline V lookup: CDR1 KGHDR, CDR2 SFDVKD. With 4 bases clipped from V and 5 bases from J, the junction kept 14 bases outside the gene matches. The CDR3 sequence is 17 residues long.

In this sample, this clone turned up once. The chain uses TRBV5-1 and TRBJ2-1, with a possible D match to TRBD1 (5 bases). This CDR3 contains 13 residues. V was shortened by 0 bases and J by 6 bases, with 7 bases between the two germline ends. The V gene's germline CDR1 is SGHRS and CDR2 YFSETQ. In nucleotides, the CDR3 is TGCGCCAGCAGCTTGGGACAGTCCAATGAGCAGTTCTTC. Encoded protein: CASSLGQSNEQFF.

The sample holds one count of this clone. The chain recombines TRBV10-3 with TRBJ1-1, with 7 bases fitting TRBD1. The CDR3 runs to 15 residues. V gave up 4 bases and J gave up 7 bases; unmatched junction bases: 12. Germline assignment: CDR1 ENHRY and CDR2 SYGVKD. CDR3 sequence reads: CAISGTPGQASEAFF. The CDR3 nucleotides are TGTGCCATCAGTGGCACCCCCGGACAGGCCAGTGAAGCTTTCTTT.

The J gene is TRBJ1-1, the V gene TRBV30, with D hard to call. Germline CDR1 and CDR2: GTSNPN and SVGIG (reference sequence). The CDR3 covers 12 residues. Trimming cost V 1 base and J 9 bases, with 12 bases left between them. This chain's CDR3 is CAWSETYNKAFF. Written as DNA, the CDR3 is TGTGCCTGGAGTGAGACCTATAATAAAGCTTTCTTT.